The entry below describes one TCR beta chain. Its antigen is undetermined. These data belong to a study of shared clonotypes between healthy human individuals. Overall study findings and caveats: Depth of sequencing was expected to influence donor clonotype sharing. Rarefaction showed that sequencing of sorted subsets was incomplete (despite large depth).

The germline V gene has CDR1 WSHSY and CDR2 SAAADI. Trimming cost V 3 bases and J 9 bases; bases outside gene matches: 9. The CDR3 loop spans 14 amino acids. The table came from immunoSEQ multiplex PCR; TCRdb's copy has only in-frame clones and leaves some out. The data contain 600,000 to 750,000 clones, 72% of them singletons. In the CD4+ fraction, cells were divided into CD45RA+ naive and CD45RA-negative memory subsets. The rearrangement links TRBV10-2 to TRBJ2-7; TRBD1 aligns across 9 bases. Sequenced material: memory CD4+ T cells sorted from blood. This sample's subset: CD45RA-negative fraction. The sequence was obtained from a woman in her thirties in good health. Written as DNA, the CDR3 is TGCGCCAGCAGTGACGGGACAGGGTACGATAGGCAGTACTTC. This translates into CASSDGTGYDRQYF.